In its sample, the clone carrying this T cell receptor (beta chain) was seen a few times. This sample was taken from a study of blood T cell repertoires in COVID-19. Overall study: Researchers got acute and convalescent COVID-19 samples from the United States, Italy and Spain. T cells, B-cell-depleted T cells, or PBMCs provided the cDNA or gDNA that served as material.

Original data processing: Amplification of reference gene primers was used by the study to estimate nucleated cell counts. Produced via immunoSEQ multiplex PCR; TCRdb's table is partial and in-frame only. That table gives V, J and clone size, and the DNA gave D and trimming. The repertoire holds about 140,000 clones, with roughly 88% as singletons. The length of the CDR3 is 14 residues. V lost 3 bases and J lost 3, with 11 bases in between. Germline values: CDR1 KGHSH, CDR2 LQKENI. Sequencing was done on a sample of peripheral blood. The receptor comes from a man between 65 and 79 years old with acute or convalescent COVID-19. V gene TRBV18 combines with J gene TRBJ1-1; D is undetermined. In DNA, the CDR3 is TGTGCCAGCTCACCTCGCAAGCATGACACTGAAGCTTTCTTT. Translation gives CASSPRKHDTEAFF.